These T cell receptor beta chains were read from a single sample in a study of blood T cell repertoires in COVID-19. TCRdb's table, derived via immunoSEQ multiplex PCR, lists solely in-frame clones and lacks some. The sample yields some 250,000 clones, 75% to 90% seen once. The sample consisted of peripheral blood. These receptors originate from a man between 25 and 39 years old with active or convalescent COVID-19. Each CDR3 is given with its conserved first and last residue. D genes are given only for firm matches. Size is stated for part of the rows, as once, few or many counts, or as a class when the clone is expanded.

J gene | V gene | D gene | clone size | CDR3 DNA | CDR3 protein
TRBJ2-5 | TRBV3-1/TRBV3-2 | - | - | TGTGCCAGCAGCCAATCTTTCCTTTCCCAGTACTTC | CASSQSFLSQYF
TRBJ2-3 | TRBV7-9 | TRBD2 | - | TGTGCCAGCAGCTTAGGGACTAGGGGCACAGATACGCAGTATTTT | CASSLGTRGTDTQYF
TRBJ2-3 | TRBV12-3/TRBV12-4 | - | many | TGTGCCAGCAGTTTTATGACAGATACGCAGTATTTT | CASSFMTDTQYF
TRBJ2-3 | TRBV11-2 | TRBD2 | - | TGTGCCAGCAGTATCAGCGGGGGGGCCGGTAATACGCAGTATTTT | CASSISGGAGNTQYF
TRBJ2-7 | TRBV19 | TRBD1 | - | TGTGCCAGTAGTGCCACCGGGACAGGGTTGGGGCGATACGAGCAGTACTTC | CASSATGTGLGRYEQYF
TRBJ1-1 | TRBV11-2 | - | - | TGTGCCAGCAGCCCCACCACGAACAGCATGAACACTGAAGCTTTCTTT | CASSPTTNSMNTEAFF
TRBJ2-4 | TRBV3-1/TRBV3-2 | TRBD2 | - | TGTGCCAGCAGCCAAGATTGGACTAGCGTAATTCAGTACTTC | CASSQDWTSVIQYF
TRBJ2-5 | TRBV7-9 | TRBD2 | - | TGTGCCAGCAGCTTATCTAGCGGGGGGGCAAATATAGCGGAGACCCAGTACTTC | CASSLSSGGANIAETQYF
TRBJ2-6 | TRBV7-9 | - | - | TGTGCCAGCAGCTCCCAAGCGAGCGAGGCCAACGTCCTGACTTTC | CASSSQASEANVLTF
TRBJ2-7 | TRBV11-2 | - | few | TGTGCCAGCAGCTTTCTCGGGGCAGGGGAAAGCTACGAGCAGTACTTC | CASSFLGAGESYEQYF
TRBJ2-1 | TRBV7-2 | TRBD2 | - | TGTGCCAGCAGCCCCGCCTCTCTAGCGGTCAGCTCCTACAATGAGCAGTTCTTC | CASSPASLAVSSYNEQFF
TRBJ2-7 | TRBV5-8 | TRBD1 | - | TGTGCCAGCAGCTTCCCTGGGACAGGGGGATACGAGCAGTACTTC | CASSFPGTGGYEQYF
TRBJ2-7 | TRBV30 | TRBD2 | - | TGTGCCTGGTCCTACGGGGGAGGGGACGAGCAGTACTTC | CAWSYGGGDEQYF
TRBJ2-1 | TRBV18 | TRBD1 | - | TGTGCCAGCTCACCGGCGACAGGGTACAATGAGCAGTTCTTC | CASSPATGYNEQFF
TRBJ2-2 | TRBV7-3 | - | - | TGTGCCAGCAGCTTCTTTTCCGGCACCGGGGAGCTGTTTTTT | CASSFFSGTGELFF
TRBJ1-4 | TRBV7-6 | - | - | TGTGCCAGCAGCTCACAGGGTTTCGACAATGAAAAACTGTTTTTT | CASSSQGFDNEKLFF
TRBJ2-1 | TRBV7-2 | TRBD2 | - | TGTGCCAGCAGCCCTGCATCGGGGAGGGTGCTCGTTGAGCAGTTCTTC | CASSPASGRVLVEQFF
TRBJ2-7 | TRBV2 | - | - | TGTGCCAGCAGTGCCTCCGGGACGGGACTTCGCGAGCAGTACTTC | CASSASGTGLREQYF
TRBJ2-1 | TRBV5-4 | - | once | TGTGCCAGCAGCGATAGACAGGCGAATGAGCAGTTCTTC | CASSDRQANEQFF
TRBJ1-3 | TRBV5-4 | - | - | TGTGCCAGCAGCTTGTACTCGGGGGTCCCTGGAAACACCATATATTTT | CASSLYSGVPGNTIYF
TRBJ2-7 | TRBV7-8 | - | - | TGTGCCAGCAGCCGAGAGGGGGTTAGCTCCTACGAGCAGTACTTC | CASSREGVSSYEQYF
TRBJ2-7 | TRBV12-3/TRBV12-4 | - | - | TGTGCCAGCCGGACTGGAGGCGGCCGATTGTACTTC | CASRTGGGRLYF
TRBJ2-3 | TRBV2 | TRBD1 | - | TGTGCCAGCAGCCGGGACAGGGGGAGGGATACGCAGTATTTT | CASSRDRGRDTQYF
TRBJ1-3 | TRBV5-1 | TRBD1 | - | TGCGCCAGCAGCTTTGCCCAGGGGGACGGAAACACCATATATTTT | CASSFAQGDGNTIYF
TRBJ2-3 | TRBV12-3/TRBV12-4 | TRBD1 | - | TGTGCCAGCAGTTCGGACAGGGGGATGGGGCAGTATTTT | CASSSDRGMGQYF
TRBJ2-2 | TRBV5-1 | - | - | TGCGCCAGCAGCCAACAGAGCACCGGGGAGCTGTTTTTT | CASSQQSTGELFF
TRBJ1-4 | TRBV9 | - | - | TGTGCCAGCAGCGTAGAGGGGGAAAAACTGTTTTTT | CASSVEGEKLFF
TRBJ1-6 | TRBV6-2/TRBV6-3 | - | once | TGTGCCAGCAGTTTCGGGGGTAGGAATTCACCCCTCCACTTT | CASSFGGRNSPLHF
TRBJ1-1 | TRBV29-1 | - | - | TGCAGCGTTGAACCGGACAGATTGAACACTGAAGCTTTCTTT | CSVEPDRLNTEAFF
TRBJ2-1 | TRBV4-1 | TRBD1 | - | TGCGCCAGCAGCCAAGCGACCAGGGGGATGCAGTTCTTC | CASSQATRGMQFF
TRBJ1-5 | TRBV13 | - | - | TGTGCCAGCAGCTTAGCTGCGGCCGCGAATCAGCCCCAGCATTTT | CASSLAAAANQPQHF
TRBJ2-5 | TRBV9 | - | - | TGTGCCAGCAGCGTAGCACCTTGGGAGGAGACCCAGTACTTC | CASSVAPWEETQYF
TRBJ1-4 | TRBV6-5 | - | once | TGTGCCAGCAGCTTTGGCCGTGCAACTAATGAAAAACTGTTTTTT | CASSFGRATNEKLFF
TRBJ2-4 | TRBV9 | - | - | TGTGCCAGCAGCGTAGCGGCTGGGGGGATTAACTCAATTCAGTACTTC | CASSVAAGGINSIQYF
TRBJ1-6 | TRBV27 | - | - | TGTGCCAGCAGTTTCAGTTGGGGGGACTCCTATAATTCACCCCTCCACTTT | CASSFSWGDSYNSPLHF
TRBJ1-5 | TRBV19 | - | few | TGTGCCAGCCATTCCGGGGATACCCAAGGGAGCAATCAGCCCCAGCATTTT | CASHSGDTQGSNQPQHF
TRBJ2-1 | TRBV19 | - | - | TGTGCCAGTACCGCAATCCAGGTTCCCCATGAGCAGTTCTTC | CASTAIQVPHEQFF
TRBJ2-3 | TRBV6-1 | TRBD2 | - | TGTGCCAGCAGTGAGACAGGACTAGCGGGGGGGGACACGCAGTATTTT | CASSETGLAGGDTQYF
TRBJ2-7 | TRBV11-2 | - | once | TGTGCCAGCAGCAAAGAAATACGGGACACCTCCTACGAGCAGTACTTC | CASSKEIRDTSYEQYF
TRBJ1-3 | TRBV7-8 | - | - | TGTGCCAGCAGCTTAGTTCGGGCAGGGTACACTGGAAACACCATATATTTT | CASSLVRAGYTGNTIYF
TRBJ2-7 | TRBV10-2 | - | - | TGCGCCAGCAGTGTTAAGCAACAGGGTCACGCCGATTGGGAGCAGTACTTC | CASSVKQQGHADWEQYF
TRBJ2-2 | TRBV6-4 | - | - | TGTGCCACCCCTCCAGGGAAGAACACCGGGGAGCTGTTTTTT | CATPPGKNTGELFF
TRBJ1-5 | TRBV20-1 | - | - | TGCAGTGCTAGTAGGGGTGGACAGAGCGATGGACAGCCCCAGCATTTT | CSASRGGQSDGQPQHF
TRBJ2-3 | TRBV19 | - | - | TGTGCCAGTAGTATAGGACAGTACTTCACAGATACGCAGTATTTT | CASSIGQYFTDTQYF
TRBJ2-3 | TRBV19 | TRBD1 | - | TGTGCCAGTAGTATCCGGGACAGGGGTGGGGATACGCAGTATTTT | CASSIRDRGGDTQYF
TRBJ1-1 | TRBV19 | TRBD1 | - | TGTGCCAGTAGCCCGGGACAGGGCGGCACTGAAGCTTTCTTT | CASSPGQGGTEAFF
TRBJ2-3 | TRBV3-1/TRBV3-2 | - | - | TGTGCCAGCAGCCAAGACTCCCCCACAGATACGCAGTATTTT | CASSQDSPTDTQYF
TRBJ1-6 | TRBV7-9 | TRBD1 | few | TGTGCCAGCAGCTTGAGACAGGGAGCTAATTCACCCCTCCACTTT | CASSLRQGANSPLHF
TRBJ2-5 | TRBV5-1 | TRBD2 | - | TGCGCCAGCAGCTTGGGTCTAGCGGACCAAGAGACCCAGTACTTC | CASSLGLADQETQYF
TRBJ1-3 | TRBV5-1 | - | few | TGCGCCAGCAGCTTGGCCTTAGGACAGAGCTCTGGAAACACCATATATTTT | CASSLALGQSSGNTIYF